The sequence of this T cell receptor (beta chain) was determined in a study of a mutant IDH1 vaccine in newly diagnosed glioma. Study as a whole: Sex distribution of treated patients was about 62% male and roughly 40% female; mean age was 40.4 years.

The assay was immunoSEQ multiplex PCR, and TCRdb's table has in-frame clones only and misses some. The table includes 50,000 to 65,000 clones, roughly 80% detected once. Whole-study results and caveats: Apparently unrelated to pseudoprogression were changes in the top peripheral T cell clonotypes.

A word on this clone: Its antigen is currently unknown.

Time point indicated: baseline, week 1 (first vaccination visit). As for treatment: pre-vaccination baseline after standard-of-care therapy. V dropped 0 bases and J dropped 1 base, with 16 bases sitting between them. The CDR3 is 17 amino acids. Germline V gene lookup returns CDR1 SGHRS and CDR2 YFSETQ. The sample consisted of PBMCs, taken from a glioma patient treated with radiotherapy, temozolomide or both. This TCR derives from a man between 18 and 29 years old with glioma. This chain connects TRBV5-1 to TRBJ1-1, with D perhaps matching TRBD1 (6 bases). CDR3 amino acids: CASSLERGRNTNTEAFF. The DNA of the CDR3 is TGCGCCAGCAGCTTGGAGCGGGGGCGGAATACGAACACTGAAGCTTTCTTT.